This record covers a single T cell receptor beta chain. This entry comes from a study of blood T cell repertoires in COVID-19. About the research overall: From the United States, Italy and Spain came samples of acute and convalescent COVID-19.

Study processing details: Scientists estimated how many nucleated cells there were by amplifying reference gene primers. The data were produced by immunoSEQ multiplex PCR, yet TCRdb's version contains in-frame clones alone and is incomplete. V, J and clone size are those of that table, while D and trimming were read from the DNA. The table has around 160,000 clones, 86% seen once. This CDR3 region has 15 residues. Germline values: CDR1 LGHDT, CDR2 YNNKEL (reference sequence). J gave up 4 bases and V 4 bases, and 5 bases lay outside the gene matches. The chain joins TRBV3-1 (or the pseudogene TRBV3-2) to TRBJ2-1; TRBD1 agrees at 9 bases. The sequence came from a man between 18 and 29 years old with acute or convalescent COVID-19. What was sequenced was peripheral blood. In DNA, the CDR3 is TGTGCCAGCAGCCCGGGGACAGGGAGATACAATGAGCAGTTCTTC. The encoded protein is CASSPGTGRYNEQFF.